These 32 T cell receptor beta chains share one sample of origin, sequenced in a study of response to subunit inactivated influenza vaccine. TCRdb ran MiXCR on the RT-PCR reads and lists one entry per CDR3 protein. The table lists about 500,000 distinct CDR3 sequences, approximately 15% of them singletons, with roughly 3% in the top ten. The sequenced sample was CD4+ T cells sorted from PBMCs, obtained less than 30 months after vaccination. These receptors came from a man aged 50-75 years who received an inactivated influenza vaccine.

There are a few counts of this clonotype. This rearrangement joins TRBV11-2 to TRBJ2-1; TRBD1 agrees at 9 bases. This CDR3 has 17 residues. V shed 0 bases, J shed 9 bases, and the junction held 12 bases outside the gene matches. Germline-derived CDR1 and CDR2 are SGHAT and FQNNGV. This CDR3 is CASSLEGALTGGFEQFF. CDR3 nucleotides: TGTGCCAGCAGCTTAGAGGGCGCCCTGACAGGGGGGTTTGAGCAGTTCTTC.

This clonotype was recorded a few times. This chain links TRBV7-9 with TRBJ1-4, with a weak D call TRBD1 (6 bases). This CDR3 is 14 amino acids long. Germline V lookup: CDR1 SEHNR, CDR2 FQNEAQ (reference sequence). V was clipped by 5 bases and J by 8 bases, with 15 bases between them. CDR3 loop: CASSRSGGGEKLFF. The CDR3 bases are TGTGCCAGCAGCCGTTCGGGGGGCGGAGAAAAACTGTTTTTT.

J is TRBJ2-1 and V is TRBV5-1; a weak D match, TRBD1 (6 bases). Germline V gene sequence: CDR1 SGHRS, CDR2 YFSETQ. Trimming pared 4 bases from V and 0 bases from J, leaving 14 bases between. This CDR3 region has 16 residues. CDR3 nucleotide sequence: TGCGCCAGCAGCGGGACAAGCGAGAGCTCCTACAATGAGCAGTTCTTC. This gives the protein CASSGTSESSYNEQFF.

In DNA, the CDR3 is TGCAGTGCTAGTCCTAGCGGGAGGGCCGGGAGCACAGATACGCAGTATTTT. Encoded protein: CSASPSGRAGSTDTQYF. This rearrangement joins TRBV20-1 to TRBJ2-3; 12 nucleotides align to TRBD2. Germline trimming cut 3 bases from V and 0 bases from J; bases unmatched to any gene: 7. The germline V gene has CDR1 DFQATT and CDR2 SNEGSKA (reference sequence). The CDR3 has 17 amino acids.

This clonotype has at least ten counts. This chain links TRBV4-2 with TRBJ1-3; no clear D gene. This CDR3 comprises 14 residues. Germline lookup yields CDR1 LGHNA and CDR2 YNFKEQ. V lost 2 bases and J lost 5, with 10 bases in between. The CDR3 region is CASSQSEARNTIYF. CDR3 DNA: TGTGCCAGCAGCCAATCCGAGGCCCGAAACACCATATATTTT.

This clonotype was detected only a few times. V is TRBV29-1 and J is TRBJ1-1, with 9 bases identical to TRBD1. V was pared by 6 bases and J by 4 bases, with 6 bases of the junction left unmatched. The CDR3 spans 13 residues. The germline V gene has CDR1 SQVTM and CDR2 ANQGSEA. This CDR3 is CSVLDRGSTEAFF. Here the CDR3 DNA reads TGCAGCGTCCTAGACAGGGGGTCCACTGAAGCTTTCTTT.

This clonotype was found many times. The genes are TRBV5-1 and TRBJ2-1, with D perhaps TRBD1 (6 bases). Germline V gene sequence: CDR1 SGHRS, CDR2 YFSETQ. The CDR3 covers 12 residues. Trimming cost V 4 bases and J 7 bases, with 9 bases left between them. The CDR3 DNA follows: TGCGCCAGCAGCATACAGGGTAATGAGCAGTTCTTC. Protein: CASSIQGNEQFF.

J is TRBJ2-7 and V is TRBV5-1, with D uncertain. Germline V lookup: CDR1 SGHRS, CDR2 YFSETQ. V gave up 0 bases and J gave up 3 bases, with 10 bases separating them. This CDR3 spans 14 amino acids. The CDR3 DNA sequence: TGCGCCAGCAGCTTGGAATACACCAACTACGAGCAGTACTTC. Translated: CASSLEYTNYEQYF.

This clonotype was seen a few times. The genes are TRBV7-2 and TRBJ1-5, with 11 bases that match TRBD1. The germline V gene encodes CDR1 SGHTA and CDR2 FQGNSA. V lost 1 base, J lost 6 bases, and 2 bases stayed unmatched. The CDR3 extends over 15 amino acids. This CDR3 is CASSLGTGGGQPQHF. The CDR3 DNA follows: TGTGCCAGCAGCTTAGGGACAGGGGGCGGTCAGCCCCAGCATTTT.

The chain joins TRBV4-2 to TRBJ2-5, with D tentatively TRBD2 (6 bases). V lost 5 bases to trimming and J lost 5 bases, with 15 bases between them. Germline lookup yields CDR1 LGHNA and CDR2 YNFKEQ. This CDR3 contains 14 residues. The CDR3 DNA reads as TGTGCCAGCAGCGCCGCCCCGGGGAGGGAGACCCAGTACTTC. Residues: CASSAAPGRETQYF.

This clonotype has at least ten counts. The chain employs TRBV10-2 and TRBJ1-6; no definite D call. Germline CDR1 WSHSY, CDR2 SAAADI. The CDR3 runs 16 residues. V shed 2 bases and J shed 2 bases, with 10 bases lying between them. The CDR3 nucleotides read TGCGCCAGCAGTGAGATTGGTAGGACCTATAATTCACCCCTCCACTTT. Protein: CASSEIGRTYNSPLHF.

The chain links TRBV20-1 to TRBJ1-5; D is possibly TRBD1 (6 bases). Trimming pared 4 bases from V and 5 bases from J, leaving 12 bases between. In germline, CDR1 is DFQATT, CDR2 SNEGSKA (reference sequence). CDR3 length: 13 amino acids. The CDR3: CSANPQGYQPQHF. For the CDR3, the DNA is TGCAGTGCTAACCCCCAGGGGTATCAGCCCCAGCATTTT.

This clonotype was found a few times. This chain connects TRBV20-1 to TRBJ1-6, with unresolved D. Trimming removed 4 bases at V and 5 bases at J, with 9 bases between. This CDR3 is 13 amino acids long. Germline V gene sequence: CDR1 DFQATT, CDR2 SNEGSKA (reference sequence). CDR3 region: CSANEGNNSPLHF. In nucleotides, the CDR3 is TGCAGTGCTAATGAAGGGAATAATTCACCCCTCCACTTT.

This clonotype was picked up one time. This may come from a read error, since a much larger clone is one base off. J is TRBJ2-2 and V is TRBV12-3 or TRBV12-4, with D tentatively TRBD1 (6 bases). The V and J ends lost 6 bases and 3 bases respectively, with 14 bases between them. The CDR3 has 15 amino acids. CDR3 DNA: TGTGCCAGCAGCCCCCGGACAGCGGACACCGGGGAGCTGTTTTTT. Protein: CASSPRTADTGELFF.

The table lists this clonotype with a few counts. The chain employs TRBV12-3 or TRBV12-4 and TRBJ1-1, with TRBD1 matching 8 bases. V gave up 7 bases and J gave up 5 bases; unmatched junction bases: 12. CDR3 size: 15 residues. Written as DNA, the CDR3 is TGTGCCAGCACCCGGGGCCAGGGGGCGCAAACTGAAGCTTTCTTT. This translates into CASTRGQGAQTEAFF.

This clonotype has at least ten counts. The V gene is TRBV14, the J gene TRBJ2-2; D is unclear. V lost 0 bases, J lost 12 bases, and 8 bases lay in between. The CDR3 covers 12 residues. Per germline, CDR1 SGHDN and CDR2 FVKESK. CDR3 sequence: CASSQDRLKLFF. DNA for the CDR3: TGTGCCAGCAGCCAAGATAGGCTAAAGCTGTTTTTT.

The chain recombines TRBV20-1 with TRBJ2-1; D is undetermined. The CDR3 is 13 amino acids. Trimming cost V 3 bases and J 6 bases, with 12 bases left between them. The germline V gene encodes CDR1 DFQATT and CDR2 SNEGSKA (reference sequence). The DNA of the CDR3 is TGCAGTGCTAGGGTATCCGGTGGCAATGAGCAGTTCTTC. Its translation: CSARVSGGNEQFF.

On this clonotype itself: A much larger clone differs from this one at a single base, so this may be a read error. This rearrangement joins TRBV5-1 to TRBJ2-3; D remains unclear. The germline V gene encodes CDR1 SGHRS and CDR2 YFSETQ. The CDR3 runs to 14 residues. DNA of the CDR3: TGCTCCAGCAGCTTGAGACTTTTCACAGATACGCAGTATTTT. Protein sequence: CSSSLRLFTDTQYF.

Concerning this clonotype itself: This may arise from a read error, as a much more abundant clone is one base away. The chain uses TRBV7-9 and TRBJ1-2; D remains unclear. Germline assignment: CDR1 SEHNR and CDR2 FQNEAQ (reference sequence). CDR3 size: 15 residues. Trimming shortened V by 1 base and J by 3 bases, and 12 bases separated the two germline ends. The CDR3 sequence is CASSLGALSDYGYTF. The DNA of the CDR3 is TGTGCCAGCAGCTTAGGAGCCCTTTCTGACTATGGCTACACCTTC. Supplemented by reference TRBV7-9 and TRBJ1-2, the full variable domain reads DTGVSQNPRHKITKRGQNVTFRCDPISEHNRLYWYRQTLGQGPEFLTYFQNEAQLEKSRLLSDRFSAERPKGSFSTLEIQRTEQGDSAMYLCASSLGALSDYGYTFGSGTRLTVV.

There are a few counts of this clonotype. The chain links TRBV4-1 to TRBJ1-5; D ambiguous. Trimming took off 2 bases at V and 1 base at J, with 9 bases between the two ends. CDR3 length: 15 residues. Per the germline V gene, CDR1 is MGHRA and CDR2 is YSYEKL. For the CDR3, the DNA is TGCGCCAGCAGCCAATTCGGGCCGAGCAATCAGCCCCAGCATTTT. Translation gives CASSQFGPSNQPQHF.

V and J are TRBV20-1 and TRBJ1-3; the D gene is possibly TRBD1 (5 bases). The V end lost 2 bases, the J end lost 4 bases, and 12 bases lay between the germline ends. Germline-derived CDR1 and CDR2 are DFQATT and SNEGSKA (reference sequence). This CDR3 comprises 14 residues. CDR3 bases: TGCAGTGCTAGACAGGGATCGGGCGGAAACACCATATATTTT. This codes for CSARQGSGGNTIYF.

This chain joins TRBV10-3 and TRBJ2-1, with D perhaps being TRBD1 or TRBD2 (6 bases each). The CDR3 covers 15 residues. V gave up 4 bases and J gave up 4 bases, with 14 bases separating them. The V gene's germline CDR1 is ENHRY and CDR2 SYGVKD. The CDR3 region has the DNA TGTGCCATCAGTGGGAGCACAGGGACTTACAATGAGCAGTTCTTC. Protein sequence: CAISGSTGTYNEQFF.

Many counts were recorded for this clonotype. The chain has TRBV5-5 and TRBJ2-3, with D possibly being TRBD2 (6 bases). Germline V gives CDR1 SGHKS, CDR2 YYEKEE (reference sequence). The CDR3 consists of 15 residues. Trimming pared 2 bases from V and 0 bases from J, leaving 10 bases between. CDR3 sequence: CASSLSGRSTDTQYF. CDR3 DNA sequence: TGTGCCAGCAGCTTAAGCGGGCGGAGCACAGATACGCAGTATTTT.

In its sample, this clonotype was seen a few times. V and J are TRBV6-2 or TRBV6-3 and TRBJ1-5; the D is unclear. The CDR3 loop spans 12 amino acids. Deletions cut 6 bases from V and 7 bases from J, with 10 bases between. CDR1 and CDR2 from the germline V gene are MNHEY and SVGEGT. CDR3 nucleotide sequence: TGTGCCAGCAGCCGCCTGGAACAGCCCCAGCATTTT. It is translated as CASSRLEQPQHF.

This clonotype was seen a few times. V is TRBV5-1 and J is TRBJ2-1, with D possibly TRBD1 on 6 matching bases. V lost 1 base, J lost 5 bases, and 13 bases lay in between. The germline gives CDR1 SGHRS, CDR2 YFSETQ. The CDR3 sequence is 15 residues long. CDR3 residues: CASSLSGQIHNEQFF. CDR3 DNA: TGCGCCAGCAGCTTGAGCGGACAGATCCACAATGAGCAGTTCTTC.

This clonotype was detected only a few times. This chain uses TRBV7-8 with TRBJ1-5, with D unresolved. CDR1 SGHVS and CDR2 FQNEAQ come from the germline V gene. V was trimmed by 5 bases and J by 3 bases, leaving 17 bases between them. CDR3 length equals 16 residues. CDR3 bases: TGTGCCAGCAGCCTCACCCTTACGGACTTCAATCAGCCCCAGCATTTT. It specifies CASSLTLTDFNQPQHF.

The chain has TRBV6-1 and TRBJ2-3; 11 bases agree with TRBD2. CDR3 length: 15 amino acids. The germline V gene encodes CDR1 MNHNS and CDR2 SASEGT. Trimming took 6 bases from V and 5 from J; bases not matched to a gene: 7. The CDR3, as DNA: TGTGCCAGCAGCATAGCGGGGGGGCTGGTAGATACGCAGTATTTT. Translating it yields CASSIAGGLVDTQYF.

This clonotype was counted only a few times. V usage is TRBV3-1 and J usage is TRBJ2-6; D is undetermined. In germline, CDR1 is LGHDT, CDR2 YNNKEL (reference sequence). This CDR3 region has 16 residues. V was trimmed by 7 bases and J by 4 bases, leaving 17 bases between them. CDR3 nucleotides: TGTGCCAGCACCCTAGGAAGGATCAGGGGGGCCAACGTCCTGACTTTC. Amino acid sequence: CASTLGRIRGANVLTF.

There are a few counts of this clonotype. The CDR3 loop is CASSLELRPLRGLQETQYF. CDR3 DNA: TGTGCCAGCAGCTTAGAACTCAGGCCACTCAGGGGTCTACAAGAGACCCAGTACTTC. The chain uses TRBV11-2 and TRBJ2-5, with D possibly being TRBD1 (6 bases). Deletions cut 0 bases from V and 2 bases from J, with 22 bases between. There are 19 residues in the CDR3. CDR1 is SGHAT and CDR2 is FQNNGV in the germline V gene.

The sample holds a few counts of this clonotype. The chain uses TRBV9 and TRBJ2-1; D is unresolved. Deletions cut 0 bases from V and 3 bases from J, with 10 bases between. This CDR3 region has 15 residues. Germline CDR1 is SGDLS and CDR2 is YYNGEE. The CDR3 nucleotides read TGTGCCAGCAGCGTAGGACAAGGGTACTACAATGAGCAGTTCTTC. Protein product: CASSVGQGYYNEQFF.

V gene TRBV29-1 combines with J gene TRBJ2-1, with D possibly TRBD2 on 6 matching bases. The CDR3 runs 12 residues. V shed 8 bases and J shed 0 bases, with 8 bases lying between them. Germline V gives CDR1 SQVTM, CDR2 ANQGSEA. CDR3 DNA sequence: TGCAGCCTCGGGGGCTCCTACAATGAGCAGTTCTTC. Translating gives CSLGGSYNEQFF.

This rearrangement joins TRBV20-1 to TRBJ2-3; perhaps TRBD2 as D (6 bases). CDR1 and CDR2 (germline): DFQATT, SNEGSKA (reference sequence). The CDR3 runs to 14 residues. V was pared by 0 bases and J by 4 bases, with 11 bases between. CDR3 in amino acids: CSARDTLASDTQYF. CDR3 bases: TGCAGTGCTAGAGATACACTAGCCTCAGATACGCAGTATTTT.